A selection of T cell receptor beta chains follows, all from one sample in a study of T cell responses to AZD1222 COVID-19 vaccine. Measured with immunoSEQ multiplex PCR; TCRdb has only the in-frame clones, and not every one. This repertoire shows approximately 150,000 clones, about 93% found once; its top ten account for 5%. The sequenced sample was peripheral blood, obtained on day 0 of AZD1222 vaccination. These receptors were collected from an adult in good health. Each CDR3 is given without its conserved first and last residue. The D gene is left open where the match is weak.

V gene,D gene,CDR3 protein
TRBV12-3/TRBV12-4,-,ASSLGGGELF
TRBV28,TRBD1,ASSGVQGKQPQH
TRBV7-2,-,ASSFGSQAPYEQY
TRBV4-3,-,ASSQGMGNTEAF
TRBV28,-,ASSLPAPFYEQY
TRBV18,TRBD2,ASSPGLAEGYTGELF
TRBV6-2/TRBV6-3,TRBD1,ASSYSGTGSYT
TRBV24-1,-,ATSDSKFWDGYT
TRBV28,-,ASSLTALNTEAF
TRBV7-2,-,ASSRSLARLYYEQY
TRBV5-4,TRBD2,ASSLQAGGINIQY
TRBV7-8,TRBD1,ASSSERTGDNSPLH
TRBV4-2,TRBD1,ASSRDRGPYEQY
TRBV6-2/TRBV6-3,TRBD2,ASSIAGVGHEQY
TRBV5-1,-,ASSLGSGLGEKLF
TRBV5-6,-,ASSLSGHQY
TRBV24-1,TRBD2,ATSVGTSGSNEQF
TRBV5-6,-,ASTGGARNTEAF
TRBV11-2,-,ASRLAGANVLT
TRBV2,-,ASSEETRQPQH
TRBV5-1,-,ASSSLSNEQF
TRBV7-9,TRBD1,ASSLGQGNYGYT
TRBV28,-,ASNPPTGKSPLH
TRBV10-3,TRBD1,AISESLTGGAGTEAF
TRBV10-1,TRBD2,ASSGGLAGLYEQY
TRBV7-2,TRBD2,ASTGGGHVYNEQF
TRBV30,-,AWSNRYEQY
TRBV9,TRBD2,ASSVGGSGRGSGEQF
TRBV10-3,-,AIKAGAAGETQY
TRBV28,-,ASSESSVVTYEQY
TRBV6-5,TRBD1,ASSPRQGINSPLH
TRBV6-5,TRBD1,ASSLTGGRTGELF
TRBV5-4,-,ASSFREGGEKLF
TRBV19,TRBD1,ASRVTGGNTEAF
TRBV5-4,TRBD1,ASSTGAGGKGPQY